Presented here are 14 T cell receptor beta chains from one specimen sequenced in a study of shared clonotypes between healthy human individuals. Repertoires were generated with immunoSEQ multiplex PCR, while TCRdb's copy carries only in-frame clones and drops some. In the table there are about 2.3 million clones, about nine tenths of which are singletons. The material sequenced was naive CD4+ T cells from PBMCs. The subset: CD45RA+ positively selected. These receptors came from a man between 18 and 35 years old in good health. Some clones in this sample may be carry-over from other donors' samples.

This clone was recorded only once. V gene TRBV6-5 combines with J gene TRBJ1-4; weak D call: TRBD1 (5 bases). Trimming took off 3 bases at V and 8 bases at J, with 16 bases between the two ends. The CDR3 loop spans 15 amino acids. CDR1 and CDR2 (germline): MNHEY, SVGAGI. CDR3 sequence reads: CASSYSARVGEKLFF. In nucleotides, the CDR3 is TGTGCCAGCAGTTATAGTGCCAGGGTGGGCGAAAAACTGTTTTTT.

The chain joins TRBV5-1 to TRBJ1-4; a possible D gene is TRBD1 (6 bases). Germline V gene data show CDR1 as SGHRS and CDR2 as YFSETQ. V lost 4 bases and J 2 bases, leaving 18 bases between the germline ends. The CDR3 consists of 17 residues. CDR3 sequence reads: CASSMLQGRGTNEKLFF. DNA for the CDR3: TGCGCCAGCAGCATGCTACAGGGAAGAGGTACTAATGAAAAACTGTTTTTT.

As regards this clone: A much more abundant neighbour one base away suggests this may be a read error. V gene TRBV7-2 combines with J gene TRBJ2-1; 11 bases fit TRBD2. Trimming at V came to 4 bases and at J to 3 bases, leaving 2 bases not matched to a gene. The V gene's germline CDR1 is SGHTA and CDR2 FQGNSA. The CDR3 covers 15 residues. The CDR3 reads CASSWGLADYNEQFF. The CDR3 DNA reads TGTGCCAGCAGCTGGGGACTAGCGGACTACAATGAGCAGTTCTTC.

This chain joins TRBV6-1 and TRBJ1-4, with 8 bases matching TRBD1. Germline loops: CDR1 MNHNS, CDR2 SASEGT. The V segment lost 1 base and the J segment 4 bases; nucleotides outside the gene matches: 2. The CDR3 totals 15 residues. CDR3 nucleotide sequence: TGTGCCAGCAGTGAAGGGACAGGGATTAATGAAAAACTGTTTTTT. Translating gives CASSEGTGINEKLFF.

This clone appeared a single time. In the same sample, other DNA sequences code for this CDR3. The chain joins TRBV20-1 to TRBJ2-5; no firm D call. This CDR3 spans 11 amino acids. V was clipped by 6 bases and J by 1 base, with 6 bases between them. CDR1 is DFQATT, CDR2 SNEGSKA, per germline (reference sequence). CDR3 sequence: CSANRQETQYF. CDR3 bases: TGCAGTGCGAACCGCCAAGAGACCCAGTACTTC.

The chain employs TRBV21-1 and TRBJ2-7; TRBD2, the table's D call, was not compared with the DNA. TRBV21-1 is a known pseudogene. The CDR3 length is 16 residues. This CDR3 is CASFQRGGPRSYEQYF. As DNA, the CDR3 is TGTGCCAGCTTTCAAAGGGGAGGGCCCCGCTCCTACGAGCAGTACTTC.

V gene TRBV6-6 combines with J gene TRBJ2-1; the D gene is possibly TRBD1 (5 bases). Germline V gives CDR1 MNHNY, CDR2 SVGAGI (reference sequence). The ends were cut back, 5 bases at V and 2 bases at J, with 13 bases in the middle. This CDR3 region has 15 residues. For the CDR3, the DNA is TGTGCCAGCAGTCCCCGGACACAAGCCTACAATGAGCAGTTCTTC. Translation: CASSPRTQAYNEQFF.

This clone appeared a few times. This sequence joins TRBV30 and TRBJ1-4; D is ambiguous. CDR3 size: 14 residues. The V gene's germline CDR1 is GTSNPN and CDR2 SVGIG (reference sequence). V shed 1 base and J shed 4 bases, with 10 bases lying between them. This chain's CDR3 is CAWSDSRNNEKLFF. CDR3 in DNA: TGTGCCTGGAGTGACAGTAGGAATAATGAAAAACTGTTTTTT.

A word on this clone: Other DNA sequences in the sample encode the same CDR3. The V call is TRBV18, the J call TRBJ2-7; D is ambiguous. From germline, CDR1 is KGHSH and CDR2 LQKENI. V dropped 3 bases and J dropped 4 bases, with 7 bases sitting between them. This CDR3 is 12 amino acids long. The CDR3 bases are TGTGCCAGCTCACCGGGCAGGTACGAGCAGTACTTC. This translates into CASSPGRYEQYF.

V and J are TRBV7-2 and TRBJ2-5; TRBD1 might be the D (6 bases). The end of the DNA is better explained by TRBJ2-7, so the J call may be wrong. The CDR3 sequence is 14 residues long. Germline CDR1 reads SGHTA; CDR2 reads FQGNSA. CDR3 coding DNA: TGTGCCAGCAGCCTATGGGACAACCTCTACGAGCAGTACTTC. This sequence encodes CASSLWDNLYEQYF.

This CDR3 is CASRNRDRGREAFF. CDR3 in DNA: TGTGCCAGCAGAAACCGGGACAGGGGGCGGGAAGCTTTCTTT. This chain links TRBV2 with TRBJ1-1, with TRBD1 matching over 12 bases. The CDR3 is 14 residues long. V was pared by 6 bases and J by 8 bases, with 7 bases of the junction left unmatched. The germline V gene has CDR1 SNHLY and CDR2 FYNNEI.

The CDR3 sequence is CASTHGRGGPDTQYF. CDR3 coding DNA: TGTGCCAGCACCCACGGGAGGGGGGGTCCAGATACGCAGTATTTT. The V and J genes are TRBV28 and TRBJ2-3; TRBD2 matches 8 bases. This CDR3 spans 15 amino acids. In germline, CDR1 is MDHEN, CDR2 SYDVKM. The trim removed 7 bases at V and 4 bases at J, leaving 10 bases unmatched.

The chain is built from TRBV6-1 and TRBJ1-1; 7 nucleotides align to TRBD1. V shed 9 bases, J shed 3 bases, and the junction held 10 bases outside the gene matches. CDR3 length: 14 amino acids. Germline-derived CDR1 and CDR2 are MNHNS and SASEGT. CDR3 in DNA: TGTGCCAGTATTAACCGGGACAGACACACTGAAGCTTTCTTT. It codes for CASINRDRHTEAFF.

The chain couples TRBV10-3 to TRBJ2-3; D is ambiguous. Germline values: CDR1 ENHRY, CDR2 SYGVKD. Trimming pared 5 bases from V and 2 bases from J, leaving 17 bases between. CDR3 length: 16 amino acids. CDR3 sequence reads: CAISPRSSTNTDTQYF. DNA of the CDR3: TGTGCCATCAGTCCCCGTAGCTCGACAAACACAGATACGCAGTATTTT.